The 19 T cell receptor beta chains in this list originate from one sample, sequenced in a study of blood T cell repertoires in COVID-19. The data were produced by immunoSEQ multiplex PCR, yet TCRdb's version contains in-frame clones alone and is incomplete. The sample includes roughly 180,000 clones, around 79% of them seen just once. Sequencing was carried out using peripheral blood. The receptors were gathered from a woman in her sixties or seventies with COVID-19, enrolled during active disease.

The genes are TRBV7-8 and TRBJ2-5; TRBD1 aligns across 10 bases. The CDR3 runs to 16 residues. Germline lookup yields CDR1 SGHVS and CDR2 FQNEAQ. Unmatched junction bases numbered 11, after V lost 5 bases and J lost 5 bases. As DNA, the CDR3 is TGTGCCAGCAGCCGCGCACGACAGGGGGCTGGGGAGACCCAGTACTTC. Residues: CASSRARQGAGETQYF. Based on the CDR3 plus reference TRBV7-8 and TRBJ2-5, the full variable domain is GAGVSQSPRYKVAKRGQDVALRCDPISGHVSLFWYQQALGQGPEFLTYFQNEAQLDKSGLPSDRFFAERPEGSVSTLKIQRTQQEDSAVYLCASSRARQGAGETQYFGPGTRLLVL.

The chain recombines TRBV18 with TRBJ1-1; 11 bases are shared with TRBD1. Trimming removed 3 bases from V and 3 bases from J; junction bases left unmatched: 6. Per the germline V gene, CDR1 is KGHSH and CDR2 is LQKENI. The CDR3 has 16 residues. CDR3 sequence: CASSPDRGRGDTEAFF. The CDR3 DNA reads as TGTGCCAGCTCACCGGACAGGGGGCGCGGTGACACTGAAGCTTTCTTT. The whole variable domain, remainder taken from reference TRBV18 and TRBJ1-1, is NAGVMQNPRHLVRRRGQEARLRCSPMKGHSHVYWYRQLPEEGLKFMVYLQKENIIDESGMPKERFSAEFPKEGPSILRIQQVVRGDSAAYFCASSPDRGRGDTEAFFGQGTRLTVV.

V is TRBV15 and J is TRBJ2-3, with 9 bases fitting TRBD2. CDR1 LNHNV and CDR2 YYDKDF come from the germline V gene (reference sequence). V lost 6 bases, J lost 0 bases, and 1 base stayed unmatched. The CDR3 length is 14 residues. This chain's CDR3 is CATRGLASTDTQYF. In DNA, the CDR3 is TGTGCCACCAGGGGACTAGCTAGCACAGATACGCAGTATTTT.

V usage is TRBV12-3 or TRBV12-4 and J usage is TRBJ1-2, with D uncertain. The CDR3 runs to 10 residues. V shed 1 base and J shed 14 bases, with 8 bases lying between them. The CDR3, as DNA: TGTGCCAGCAGTTTAGAGCTGCAAACCTTC. This translates into CASSLELQTF.

This chain uses TRBV7-8 with TRBJ1-2; perhaps TRBD1 as D (5 bases). There are 12 residues in the CDR3. Trimming shortened V by 6 bases and J by 3 bases, and 8 bases separated the two germline ends. Germline-derived CDR1 and CDR2 are SGHVS and FQNEAQ. The CDR3 protein is CASSTQDYGYTF. CDR3 bases: TGTGCCAGCAGTACACAGGACTATGGCTACACCTTC.

This clone has more than one count but fewer than ten. The CDR3 is CASSQDGGGSPHEQYF. For the CDR3, the DNA is TGTGCCAGCAGCCAAGATGGGGGGGGATCCCCCCACGAGCAGTACTTC. The chain has TRBV3-1 (or the pseudogene TRBV3-2) and TRBJ2-7; TRBD2 aligns across 7 bases. Trimming cost V 0 bases and J 5 bases; bases outside gene matches: 10. This CDR3 has 16 residues. Germline V gives CDR1 LGHDT, CDR2 YNNKEL (reference sequence).

This clone was seen only a few times. This sequence joins TRBV11-2 and TRBJ2-7, with TRBD2 matching 10 bases. The V gene end was trimmed by 4 bases and the J gene end by 6 bases; junction bases not matched to a gene: 15. Germline assignment: CDR1 SGHAT and CDR2 FQNNGV. This CDR3 has 17 residues. The CDR3: CASSSLGGSGRAPEQYF. The CDR3 DNA is TGTGCCAGCAGCTCTTTGGGGGGGAGCGGGAGGGCCCCCGAGCAGTACTTC. The entire variable domain, with the rest obtained from reference TRBV11-2 and TRBJ2-7, is as follows: EAGVAQSPRYKIIEKRQSVAFWCNPISGHATLYWYQQILGQGPKLLIQFQNNGVVDDSQLPKDRFSAERLKGVDSTLKIQPAKLEDSAVYLCASSSLGGSGRAPEQYFGPGTRLTVT.

The chain has TRBV5-1 and TRBJ2-1; 13 bases map to TRBD2. This CDR3 comprises 17 residues. V was clipped by 2 bases and J by 2 bases; unmatched bases: 4. Germline V lookup: CDR1 SGHRS, CDR2 YFSETQ. The CDR3 DNA follows: TGCGCCAGCAGCTTAAGACTAGCGGGGGGACCCTACAATGAGCAGTTCTTC. This sequence encodes CASSLRLAGGPYNEQFF.

This chain links TRBV5-6 with TRBJ1-1; 10 bases map to TRBD1. The CDR3 sequence is 16 residues long. The trim removed 3 bases at V and 7 bases at J, leaving 12 bases unmatched. Germline V lookup: CDR1 SGHDT, CDR2 YYEEEE. The CDR3 DNA follows: TGTGCCAGCAGCTCATACAAAGACAGGGGGCGGGGTGAAGCTTTCTTT. It translates to CASSSYKDRGRGEAFF.

This clone was observed a few times. V gene TRBV2 combines with J gene TRBJ2-5; D perhaps matches TRBD2 (6 bases). This CDR3 region has 14 residues. V gave up 4 bases and J gave up 5 bases, with 14 bases separating them. Germline values: CDR1 SNHLY, CDR2 FYNNEI. The CDR3 region is CASSGGLRSETQYF. As DNA, the CDR3 is TGTGCCAGCAGTGGGGGACTCAGGTCGGAGACCCAGTACTTC.

The V and J genes are TRBV2 and TRBJ1-2; 7 nucleotides align to TRBD1. The CDR3 length is 12 residues. V was pared by 7 bases and J by 7 bases, with 6 bases of the junction left unmatched. Germline lookup yields CDR1 SNHLY and CDR2 FYNNEI. The CDR3 DNA reads TGTGCCAGCATGGAAGGGGGCCCTGGCTACACCTTC. Protein sequence: CASMEGGPGYTF.

The rearrangement joins TRBV13 to TRBJ2-5; 11 nucleotides agree with TRBD2. The CDR3 runs to 16 residues. Per the germline V gene, CDR1 is PRHDT and CDR2 is FYEKMQ (reference sequence). Trimming removed 2 bases from V and 2 bases from J; junction bases left unmatched: 4. DNA of the CDR3: TGTGCCAGCAGCTTATATAGCGGGAGGGGGCAAGAGACCCAGTACTTC. Protein sequence: CASSLYSGRGQETQYF.

The chain is built from TRBV5-1 and TRBJ2-3, with 10 bases fitting TRBD1. The CDR3 runs 17 residues. Germline V lookup: CDR1 SGHRS, CDR2 YFSETQ. V lost 4 bases to trimming and J lost 0 bases; unmatched junction nucleotides: 8. In nucleotides, the CDR3 is TGCGCCAGCAGCCTGTTATCGGGACAGGGGAGCACAGATACGCAGTATTTT. The encoded protein is CASSLLSGQGSTDTQYF.

The chain couples TRBV19 to TRBJ2-5, with a tentative D call TRBD1 (6 bases). This CDR3 contains 15 residues. Trimming shortened V by 3 bases and J by 4 bases, and 15 bases separated the two germline ends. Per germline, CDR1 LNHDA and CDR2 SQIVND (reference sequence). CDR3 sequence reads: CASSMGQGWGETQYF. DNA for the CDR3: TGTGCCAGTAGTATGGGTCAGGGGTGGGGAGAGACCCAGTACTTC.

The chain combines TRBV2 with TRBJ1-1; TRBD1 agrees at 10 bases. J gave up 5 bases and V 1 base, and 4 bases lay outside the gene matches. The length of the CDR3 is 15 residues. The germline V gene has CDR1 SNHLY and CDR2 FYNNEI. CDR3 sequence reads: CASSEGTGGITEAFF. CDR3 sequence (DNA): TGTGCCAGCAGTGAAGGGACAGGGGGAATTACTGAAGCTTTCTTT.

This chain uses TRBV11-2 with TRBJ2-7, with 8 bases matching TRBD2. Germline values: CDR1 SGHAT, CDR2 FQNNGV. This CDR3 region has 13 residues. V lost 6 bases to trimming and J lost 3 bases; unmatched junction nucleotides: 4. The CDR3 coding sequence is TGTGCCAGCAGGCTAGCGGGTAACTACGAGCAGTACTTC. It encodes CASRLAGNYEQYF.

The rearrangement uses TRBV20-1 and TRBJ2-7; D ambiguous. The CDR3 runs 12 residues. The germline V gene has CDR1 DFQATT and CDR2 SNEGSKA (reference sequence). The V and J ends lost 3 bases and 2 bases respectively, with 8 bases between them. The CDR3: CSASYSTYEQYV. The CDR3 nucleotides read TGCAGTGCTAGTTACTCCACCTACGAGCAGTACGTC.

V and J are TRBV5-1 and TRBJ2-3, with TRBD2 matching over 8 bases. The germline CDR1 and CDR2 sequences are SGHRS and YFSETQ. J was trimmed by 0 bases and V by 0 bases; bases with no gene match: 9. The CDR3 runs 18 residues. CDR3 region: CASSLERVGGGSTDTQYF. CDR3 sequence (DNA): TGCGCCAGCAGCTTGGAACGGGTTGGCGGGGGGAGCACAGATACGCAGTATTTT.

The rearrangement uses TRBV4-2 and TRBJ2-5; TRBD1 agrees at 7 bases. Germline V lookup: CDR1 LGHNA, CDR2 YNFKEQ. The CDR3 spans 12 residues. The ends lost 3 bases at V and 5 bases at J; junction bases unmatched: 0. This CDR3 is CASSHRGETQYF. DNA for the CDR3: TGTGCCAGCAGCCACAGGGGGGAGACCCAGTACTTC.